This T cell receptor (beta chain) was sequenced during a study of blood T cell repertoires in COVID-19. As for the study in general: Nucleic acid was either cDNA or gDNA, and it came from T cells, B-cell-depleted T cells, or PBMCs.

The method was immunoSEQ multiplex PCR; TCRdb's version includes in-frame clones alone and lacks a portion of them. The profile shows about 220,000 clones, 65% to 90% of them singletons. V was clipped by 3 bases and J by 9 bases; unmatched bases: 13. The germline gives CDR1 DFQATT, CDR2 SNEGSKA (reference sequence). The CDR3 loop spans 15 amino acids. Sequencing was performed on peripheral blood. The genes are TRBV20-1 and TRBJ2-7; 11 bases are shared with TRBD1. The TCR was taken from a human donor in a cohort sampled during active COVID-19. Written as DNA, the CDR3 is TGCAGTGCTAGTCTTCTGGGACAGGGGGAGCGGGGGCAGTACTTC. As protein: CSASLLGQGERGQYF.